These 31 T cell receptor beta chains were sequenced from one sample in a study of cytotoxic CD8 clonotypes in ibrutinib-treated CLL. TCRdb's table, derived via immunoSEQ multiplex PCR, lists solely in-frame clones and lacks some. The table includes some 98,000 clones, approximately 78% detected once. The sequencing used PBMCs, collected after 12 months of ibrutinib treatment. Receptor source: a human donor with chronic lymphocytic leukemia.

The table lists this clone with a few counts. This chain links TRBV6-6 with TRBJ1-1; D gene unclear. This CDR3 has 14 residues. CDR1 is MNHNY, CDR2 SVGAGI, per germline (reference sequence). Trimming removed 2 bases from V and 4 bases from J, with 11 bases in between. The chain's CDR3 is CASSYTVESTEAFF. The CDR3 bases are TGTGCCAGCAGTTACACGGTTGAAAGCACTGAAGCTTTCTTT.

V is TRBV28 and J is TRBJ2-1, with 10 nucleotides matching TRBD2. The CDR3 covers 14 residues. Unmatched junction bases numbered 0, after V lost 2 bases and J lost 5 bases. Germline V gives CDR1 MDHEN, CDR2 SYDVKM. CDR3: CASSLSGGDNEQFF. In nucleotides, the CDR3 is TGTGCCAGCAGTTTAAGCGGGGGGGACAATGAGCAGTTCTTC.

Here the CDR3 DNA reads TGCGCCAGCAGCTTGGCGGGACTCCCCTACGAGCAGTACTTC. Its translation is CASSLAGLPYEQYF. The V call is TRBV5-1, the J call TRBJ2-7; maybe TRBD2 (6 bases). From germline, CDR1 is SGHRS and CDR2 YFSETQ. This CDR3 contains 14 residues. The germline V and J ends were trimmed by 0 bases and 2 bases, with 9 bases remaining between them.

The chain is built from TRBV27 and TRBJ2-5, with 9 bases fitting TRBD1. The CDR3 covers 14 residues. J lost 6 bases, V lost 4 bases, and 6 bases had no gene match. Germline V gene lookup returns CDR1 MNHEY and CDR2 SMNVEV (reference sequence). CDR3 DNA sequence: TGTGCCAGCAGTTCCGACAGGGGGGCAAAGACCCAGTACTTC. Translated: CASSSDRGAKTQYF.

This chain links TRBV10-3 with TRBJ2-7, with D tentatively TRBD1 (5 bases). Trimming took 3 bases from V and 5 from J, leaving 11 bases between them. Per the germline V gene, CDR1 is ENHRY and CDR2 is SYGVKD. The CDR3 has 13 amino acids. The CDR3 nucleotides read TGTGCCATCAGTGAAGTTAGGGGCCACGAGCAGTACTTC. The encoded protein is CAISEVRGHEQYF.

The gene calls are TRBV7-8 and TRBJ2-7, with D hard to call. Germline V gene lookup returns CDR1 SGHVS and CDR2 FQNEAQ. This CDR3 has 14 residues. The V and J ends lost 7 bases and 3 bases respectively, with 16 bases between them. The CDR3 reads CASKSGRANYEQYF. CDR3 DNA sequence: TGTGCCAGCAAGTCCGGCCGGGCAAACTACGAGCAGTACTTC.

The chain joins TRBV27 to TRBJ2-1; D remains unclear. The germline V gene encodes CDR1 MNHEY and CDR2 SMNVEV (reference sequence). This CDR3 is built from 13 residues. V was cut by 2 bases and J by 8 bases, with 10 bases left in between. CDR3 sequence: CASSLDPKYEQFF. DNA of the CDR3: TGTGCCAGCAGTTTAGACCCCAAATATGAGCAGTTCTTC.

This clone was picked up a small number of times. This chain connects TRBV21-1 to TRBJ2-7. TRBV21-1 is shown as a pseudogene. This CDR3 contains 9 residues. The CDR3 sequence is CASSPRGCF. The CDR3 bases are TGTGCCAGCAGCCCGAGGGGCTGCTTC.

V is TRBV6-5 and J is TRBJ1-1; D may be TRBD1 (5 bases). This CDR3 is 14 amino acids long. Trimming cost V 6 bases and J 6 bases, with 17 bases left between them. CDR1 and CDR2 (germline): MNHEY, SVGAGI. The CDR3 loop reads CASSLTTGRAEAFF. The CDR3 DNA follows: TGTGCCAGCAGCCTGACTACGGGGCGCGCTGAAGCTTTCTTT.

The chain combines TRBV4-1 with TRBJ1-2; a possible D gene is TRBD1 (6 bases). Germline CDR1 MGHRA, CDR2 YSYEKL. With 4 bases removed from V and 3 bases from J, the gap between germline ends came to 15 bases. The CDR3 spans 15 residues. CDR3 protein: CASSRSAGADYGYTF. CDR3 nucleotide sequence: TGCGCCAGCAGCCGTTCGGCAGGGGCTGACTATGGCTACACCTTC.

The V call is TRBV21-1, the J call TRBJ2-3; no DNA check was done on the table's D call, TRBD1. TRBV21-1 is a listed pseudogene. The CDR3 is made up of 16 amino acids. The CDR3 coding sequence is TGTGCCAGCAGTTTACAGGGGAAAGACCCCACAGATACGCAGTATTTT. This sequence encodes CASSLQGKDPTDTQYF.

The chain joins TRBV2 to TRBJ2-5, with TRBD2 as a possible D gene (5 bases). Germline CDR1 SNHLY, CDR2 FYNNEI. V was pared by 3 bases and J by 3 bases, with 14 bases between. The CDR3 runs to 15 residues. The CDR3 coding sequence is TGTGCCAGCAGTGATATCGGGGAAAGCGAAGAGACCCAGTACTTC. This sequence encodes CASSDIGESEETQYF.

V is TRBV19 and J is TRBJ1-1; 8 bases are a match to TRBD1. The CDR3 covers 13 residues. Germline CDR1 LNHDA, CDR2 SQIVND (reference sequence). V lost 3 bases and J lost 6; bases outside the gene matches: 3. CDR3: CASSIDRGPEAFF. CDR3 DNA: TGTGCCAGTAGTATTGACAGGGGACCTGAAGCTTTCTTT.

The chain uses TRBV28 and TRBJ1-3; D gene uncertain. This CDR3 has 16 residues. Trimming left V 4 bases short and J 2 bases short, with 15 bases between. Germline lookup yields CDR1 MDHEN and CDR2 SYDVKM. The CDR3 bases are TGTGCCAGCAGTTCGGTAGGCGGGAACCCTGGAAACACCATATATTTT. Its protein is CASSSVGGNPGNTIYF.

The CDR3 is CASSQSSGQGKTGANVLTF. CDR3 DNA sequence: TGCGCCAGCAGTCAATCGAGCGGACAGGGAAAAACTGGGGCCAACGTCCTGACTTTC. The chain carries TRBV23-1 and TRBJ2-6, with 8 positions matching TRBD1. TRBV23-1 is filed as an ORF, its function uncertain. After removal of 0 bases from V and 2 bases from J, the junction contained 9 bases not matched to a gene. The CDR3 extends over 19 amino acids.

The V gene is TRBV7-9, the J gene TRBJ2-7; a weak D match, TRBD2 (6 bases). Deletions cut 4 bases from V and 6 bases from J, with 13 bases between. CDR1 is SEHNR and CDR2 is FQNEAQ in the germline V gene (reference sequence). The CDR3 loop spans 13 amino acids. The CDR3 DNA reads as TGTGCCAGCAGCTCGAGGACGGGGGTCGAGCAGTACTTC. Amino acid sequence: CASSSRTGVEQYF. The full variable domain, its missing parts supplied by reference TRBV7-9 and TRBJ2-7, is DTGVSQNPRHKITKRGQNVTFRCDPISEHNRLYWYRQTLGQGPEFLTYFQNEAQLEKSRLLSDRFSAERPKGSFSTLEIQRTEQGDSAMYLCASSSRTGVEQYFGPGTRLTVT.

Written as DNA, the CDR3 is TGTGCCAGCAGCCTAGGCTTCAGCACAGATACGCAGTATTTT. This codes for CASSLGFSTDTQYF. The chain recombines TRBV9 with TRBJ2-3, with D unclear. Trimming stripped 4 bases from V and 0 bases from J, with 9 bases between. CDR1 is SGDLS and CDR2 is YYNGEE in the germline V gene. This CDR3 spans 14 amino acids. The full variable domain, with the rest looked up from reference TRBV9 and TRBJ2-3, is DSGVTQTPKHLITATGQRVTLRCSPRSGDLSVYWYQQSLDQGLQFLIQYYNGEERAKGNILERFSAQQFPDLHSELNLSSLELGDSALYFCASSLGFSTDTQYFGPGTRLTVL.

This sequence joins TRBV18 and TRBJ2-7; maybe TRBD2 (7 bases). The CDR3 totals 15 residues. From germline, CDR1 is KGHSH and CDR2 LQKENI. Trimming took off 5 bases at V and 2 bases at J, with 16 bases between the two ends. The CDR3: CASSIARGAPYEQYF. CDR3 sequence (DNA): TGTGCCAGCTCAATCGCCCGGGGGGCACCCTACGAGCAGTACTTC. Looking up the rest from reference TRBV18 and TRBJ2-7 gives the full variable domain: NAGVMQNPRHLVRRRGQEARLRCSPMKGHSHVYWYRQLPEEGLKFMVYLQKENIIDESGMPKERFSAEFPKEGPSILRIQQVVRGDSAAYFCASSIARGAPYEQYFGPGTRLTVT.

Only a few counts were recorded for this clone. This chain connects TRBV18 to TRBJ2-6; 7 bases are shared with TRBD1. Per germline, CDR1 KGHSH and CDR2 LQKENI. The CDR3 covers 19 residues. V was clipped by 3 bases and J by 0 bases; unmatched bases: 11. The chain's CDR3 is CASSPPSGTVSSGANVLTF. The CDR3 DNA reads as TGTGCCAGCTCACCTCCCTCCGGGACAGTTAGCTCTGGGGCCAACGTCCTGACTTTC.

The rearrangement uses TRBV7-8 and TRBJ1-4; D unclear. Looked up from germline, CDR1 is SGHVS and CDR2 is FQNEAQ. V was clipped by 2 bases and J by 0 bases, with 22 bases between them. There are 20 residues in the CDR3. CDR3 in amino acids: CASSLRAKQLSLPTNEKLFF. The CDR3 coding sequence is TGTGCCAGCAGCTTACGTGCTAAACAGCTCAGTCTCCCAACTAATGAAAAACTGTTTTTT.

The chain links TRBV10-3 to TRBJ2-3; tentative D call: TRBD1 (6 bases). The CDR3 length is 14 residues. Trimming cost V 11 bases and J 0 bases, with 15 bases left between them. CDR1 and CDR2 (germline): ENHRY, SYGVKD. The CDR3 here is CAARQVTSTDTQYF. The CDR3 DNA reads TGTGCCGCCAGACAGGTTACTAGCACAGATACGCAGTATTTT.

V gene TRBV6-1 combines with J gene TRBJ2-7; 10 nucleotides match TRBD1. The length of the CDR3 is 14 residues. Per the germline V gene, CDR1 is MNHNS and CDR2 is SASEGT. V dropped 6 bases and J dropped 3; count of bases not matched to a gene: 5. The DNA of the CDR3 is TGTGCCAGCAGAAGGACAGGGGGTATCTACGAGCAGTACTTC. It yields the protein CASRRTGGIYEQYF.

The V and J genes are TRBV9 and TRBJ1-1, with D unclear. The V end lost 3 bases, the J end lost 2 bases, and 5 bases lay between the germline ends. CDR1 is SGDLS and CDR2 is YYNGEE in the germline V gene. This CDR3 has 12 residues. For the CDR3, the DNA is TGTGCCAGCAGCGGGGGAAACACTGAAGCTTTCTTT. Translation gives CASSGGNTEAFF.

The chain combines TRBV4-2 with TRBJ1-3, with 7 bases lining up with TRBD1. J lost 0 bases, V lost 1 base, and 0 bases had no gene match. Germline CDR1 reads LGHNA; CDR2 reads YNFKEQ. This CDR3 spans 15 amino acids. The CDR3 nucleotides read TGTGCCAGCAGCCAAGGACAGGGCTCTGGAAACACCATATATTTT. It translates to CASSQGQGSGNTIYF.

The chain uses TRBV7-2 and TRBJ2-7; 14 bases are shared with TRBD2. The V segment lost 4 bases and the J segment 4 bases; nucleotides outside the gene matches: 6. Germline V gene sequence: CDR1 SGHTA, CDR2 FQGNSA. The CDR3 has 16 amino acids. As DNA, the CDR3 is TGTGCCAGCAGCTCTGGGACTAGCGGGGGTAGGTACGAGCAGTACTTC. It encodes CASSSGTSGGRYEQYF.

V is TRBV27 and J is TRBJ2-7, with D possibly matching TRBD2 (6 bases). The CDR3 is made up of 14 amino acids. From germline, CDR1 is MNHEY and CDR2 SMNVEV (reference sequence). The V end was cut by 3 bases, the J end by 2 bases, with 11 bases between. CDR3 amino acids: CASSFAGPAYEQYF. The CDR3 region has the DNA TGTGCCAGCAGTTTTGCGGGGCCGGCCTACGAGCAGTACTTC.

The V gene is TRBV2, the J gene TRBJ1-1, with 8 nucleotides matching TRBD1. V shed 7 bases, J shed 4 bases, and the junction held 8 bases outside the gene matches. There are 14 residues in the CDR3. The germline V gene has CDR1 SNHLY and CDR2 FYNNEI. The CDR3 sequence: CASKDQGAITEAFF. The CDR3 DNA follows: TGTGCCAGCAAAGACCAGGGGGCCATCACTGAAGCTTTCTTT.

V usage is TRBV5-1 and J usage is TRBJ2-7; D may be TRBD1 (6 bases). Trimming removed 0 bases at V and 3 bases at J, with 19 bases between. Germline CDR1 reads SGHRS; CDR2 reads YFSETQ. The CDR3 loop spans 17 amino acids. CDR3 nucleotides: TGCGCCAGCAGCTTGGCGATTACCCCGGGACACCTCTACGAGCAGTACTTC. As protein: CASSLAITPGHLYEQYF.

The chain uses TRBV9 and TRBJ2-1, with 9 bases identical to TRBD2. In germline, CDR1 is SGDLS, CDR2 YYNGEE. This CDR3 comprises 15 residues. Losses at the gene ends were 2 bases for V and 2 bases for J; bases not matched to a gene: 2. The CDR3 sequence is CASSVSGGTYNEQFF. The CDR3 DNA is TGTGCCAGCAGCGTTAGCGGGGGCACCTACAATGAGCAGTTCTTC. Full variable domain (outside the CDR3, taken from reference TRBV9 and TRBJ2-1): DSGVTQTPKHLITATGQRVTLRCSPRSGDLSVYWYQQSLDQGLQFLIQYYNGEERAKGNILERFSAQQFPDLHSELNLSSLELGDSALYFCASSVSGGTYNEQFFGPGTRLTVL.

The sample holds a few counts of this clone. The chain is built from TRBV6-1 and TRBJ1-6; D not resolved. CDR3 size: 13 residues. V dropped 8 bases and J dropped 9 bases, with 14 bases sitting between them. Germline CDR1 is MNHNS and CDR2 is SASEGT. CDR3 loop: CASYAGNRSPLHF. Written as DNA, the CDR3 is TGTGCCAGCTATGCGGGGAATCGTTCACCCCTCCACTTT.

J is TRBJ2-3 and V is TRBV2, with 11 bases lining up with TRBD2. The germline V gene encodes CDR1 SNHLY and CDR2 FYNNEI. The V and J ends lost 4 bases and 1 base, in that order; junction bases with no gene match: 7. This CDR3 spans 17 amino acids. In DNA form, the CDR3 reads TGTGCCAGCAGTGTTTCCACACTAGCGGGGGGCACAGATACGCAGTATTTT. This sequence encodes CASSVSTLAGGTDTQYF.